Shown below are 10 T cell receptor beta chains from a single sample sequenced in a study of T-cell reconstitution after alpha-beta-depleted transplantation in children. Unique molecular identifiers were built into the TCRbeta library. MiXCR, applied by TCRdb to the PCR reads, yields one record per CDR3 protein. This table holds hundreds of thousands of distinct CDR3 sequences, about 11% found once. Sequences were derived from PBMCs, sampled before TCRalphabeta/CD19-depleted stem cell transplant. The receptors originated from a child under three years old with acute myeloid leukemia, due to receive a stem cell transplant.

This clonotype has a count of ten or more. This chain links TRBV14 with TRBJ1-2; D gene ambiguous. This CDR3 spans 16 amino acids. Germline values: CDR1 SGHDN, CDR2 FVKESK. V gave up 1 base and J gave up 0 bases, with 12 bases separating them. The CDR3 here is CASSQVLGEANYGYTF. The CDR3 bases are TGTGCCAGCAGCCAAGTGTTGGGCGAAGCTAACTATGGCTACACCTTC.

The J gene is TRBJ2-3, the V gene TRBV6-2 or TRBV6-3; D gene unclear. Trimming removed 3 bases at V and 0 bases at J, with 10 bases between. From germline, CDR1 is MNHEY and CDR2 SVGEGT. CDR3 length equals 15 residues. This CDR3 reads CASSYTLGSTDTQYF. CDR3 sequence (DNA): TGTGCCAGCAGTTATACCTTGGGAAGCACAGATACGCAGTATTTT.

There are a few counts of this clonotype. Since a much larger clone is just one base distant, this may be a read error. The chain's CDR3 is CSASQATANYGYPF. The CDR3 nucleotides are TGCAGTGCTTCTCAGGCGACAGCTAACTATGGCTACCCCTTC. The rearrangement uses TRBV20-1 and TRBJ1-2, with D possibly matching TRBD1 (5 bases). The CDR3 contains 14 residues. From germline, CDR1 is DFQATT and CDR2 SNEGSKA (reference sequence).

The chain carries TRBV10-2 and TRBJ2-1; 16 bases align to TRBD2. Germline V gene lookup returns CDR1 WSHSY and CDR2 SAAADI. The CDR3 spans 20 residues. Trimming took 2 bases from V and 8 from J; bases not matched to a gene: 15. The CDR3 DNA is TGCGCCAGCAGTGAGATGGAGGGGACTAGCGGGAGGGCCATCTTCCATGAGCAGTTCTTC. As protein: CASSEMEGTSGRAIFHEQFF.

Turning to this clonotype: One base away lies a much larger clone, so this may be a sequencing read error. The chain employs TRBV29-1 and TRBJ2-3; 8 bases agree with TRBD1. This CDR3 is 14 amino acids long. Germline V gives CDR1 SQVTM, CDR2 ANQGSEA. CDR3 nucleotide sequence: TGCGGCGTTGTTAGGACAGGGATATCAGATACGCAGTATTTT. Encoded protein: CGVVRTGISDTQYF.

A few counts support this clonotype. The V and J genes are TRBV6-2 or TRBV6-3 and TRBJ1-5; D remains unclear. V was cut by 8 bases and J by 0 bases, with 5 bases left in between. There are 12 residues in the CDR3. Germline-derived CDR1 and CDR2 are MNHEY and SVGEGT. DNA of the CDR3: TGTGCCAGCCGGAGTAGCAATCAGCCCCAGCATTTT. Translation gives CASRSSNQPQHF.

This clonotype has at least ten counts. The chain links TRBV4-2 to TRBJ2-6, with D possibly matching TRBD1 (5 bases). CDR1 LGHNA and CDR2 YNFKEQ come from the germline V gene. With 4 bases removed from V and 2 bases from J, the gap between germline ends came to 18 bases. The CDR3 consists of 18 residues. The CDR3 region has the DNA TGTGCCAGCAGCCTTGAGGCAGGGTTTGGGGCTGGGGCCAACGTCCTGACTTTC. This codes for CASSLEAGFGAGANVLTF.

There are many counts of this clonotype. CDR3 sequence reads: CASSPDRKATEAFF. In DNA, the CDR3 is TGTGCCAGCAGTCCGGACAGGAAGGCGACTGAAGCTTTCTTT. The J gene is TRBJ1-1, the V gene TRBV12-3 or TRBV12-4, with 7 bases that match TRBD1. Germline trimming cut 5 bases from V and 5 bases from J; bases unmatched to any gene: 8. The CDR3 runs 14 residues.

This clonotype turned up a few times. The chain couples TRBV24-1 to TRBJ1-4, with D possibly being TRBD1 (5 bases). Deletions cut 3 bases from V and 0 bases from J, with 16 bases between. The CDR3 contains 18 residues. In germline, CDR1 is KGHDR, CDR2 SFDVKD. This CDR3 reads CATSDEGRRKTTNEKLFF. The DNA for the CDR3 is TGTGCCACCAGTGATGAGGGGAGGAGGAAAACAACTAATGAAAAACTGTTTTTT.

This clonotype appeared many times. The chain carries TRBV12-3 or TRBV12-4 and TRBJ2-7; D may match TRBD1 or TRBD2 (5 bases each). The CDR3 loop spans 13 amino acids. V lost 6 bases, J lost 2 bases, and 11 bases lay in between. The DNA for the CDR3 is TGTGCCAGCAGGGGGGACGGAACCTACGAGCAGTACTTC. Encoded protein: CASRGDGTYEQYF.